The source of this T cell receptor beta chain is a study of blood T cell repertoires in COVID-19. Background on the study: The study drew acute and convalescent COVID-19 samples from the United States, Italy and Spain. Sample material is recorded as cDNA or gDNA derived from T cells, B-cell-depleted T cells, or PBMCs.

Per the study methods: Amplified reference gene primers provided the basis for estimating nucleated cell counts. The data were produced by immunoSEQ multiplex PCR, yet TCRdb's version contains in-frame clones alone and is incomplete. V, J and clone size reflect that table, while D and trimming were determined from the DNA. The sample has fewer than 350,000 clones, 81% seen once; the top ten hold around 2.9%. CDR1 and CDR2 from the germline V gene are SGHTA and FQGNSA. CDR3 size: 15 residues. The V gene lost 3 bases and the J gene lost 2 bases, with 13 bases spanning the gap. V is TRBV7-2 and J is TRBJ1-2, with no clear D. The receptor was derived from a woman aged 60 to 75 with active or convalescent COVID-19. Sequenced sample: peripheral blood. In nucleotides, the CDR3 is TGTGCCAGCAGCTTCGGAGTCGGTGTAAACTATGGCTACACCTTC. Translation gives CASSFGVGVNYGYTF.